The 22 T cell receptor beta chains in this list originate from one sample, sequenced in a study of Ad26.COV2.S vaccination and SARS-CoV-2 variants. Method: immunoSEQ multiplex PCR; TCRdb's copy keeps in-frame clones and lacks some. The sample shows about 250,000 clones, roughly 87% of them seen only once. Stated treatment: some 20 received Ad26.COV2.S at low or high dose, single or two shots; roughly five received placebo; per-sample allocation not given. Sampling occurred on day 63 after the first vaccine or placebo injection. The specimen comprised peripheral blood, sampled in a trial of Ad26.COV2.S vaccine versus placebo. The origin of the receptors is a person between 18 and 60 years old who received the Ad26.COV2.S COVID-19 vaccine or a placebo.

This chain connects TRBV4-1 to TRBJ2-1; maybe TRBD1 (5 bases). Per germline, CDR1 MGHRA and CDR2 YSYEKL. This CDR3 has 13 amino acids. V lost 0 bases and J lost 15, with 15 bases in between. This CDR3 is CASSQDVRSQGFF. The CDR3, as DNA: TGCGCCAGCAGCCAAGATGTCCGGTCTCAGGGGTTCTTC.

The genes are TRBV30 and TRBJ2-3, with TRBD2 matching 9 bases. The CDR3 has 15 amino acids. Germline V lookup: CDR1 GTSNPN, CDR2 SVGIG (reference sequence). After removal of 2 bases from V and 4 bases from J, the junction contained 7 bases not matched to a gene. CDR3 sequence reads: CAWSRSGSSADTQYF. CDR3 nucleotides: TGTGCCTGGAGTCGTAGCGGGAGTTCGGCAGATACGCAGTATTTT.

The chain carries TRBV6-4 and TRBJ1-2, with TRBD1 as a possible D gene (6 bases). Germline V CDR1 and CDR2: MRHNA, SNTAGT. V lost 0 bases, J lost 5 bases, and 10 bases lay in between. CDR3 length equals 14 residues. The CDR3 DNA reads as TGTGCCAGCAGTGACTCGGACAGCGCTTATGGCTACACCTTC. Translating it yields CASSDSDSAYGYTF.

Comments on this clone: Other DNA variants within this sample encode the same CDR3. CDR3 in DNA: TGCGCCAGCGCTACAGGGGGAAAATGCTACACCTTC. This encodes CASATGGKCYTF. This sequence joins TRBV10-1 and TRBJ1-2, with 8 positions matching TRBD1. The CDR3 is 12 amino acids. V shed 8 bases and J 9 bases; nucleotides not matched to a gene: 8. Germline V CDR1 and CDR2: WNHNN, SYGVQD (reference sequence).

The chain employs TRBV7-2 and TRBJ1-4; D not resolved. The CDR3 is made up of 13 amino acids. The germline V and J ends were trimmed by 3 bases and 5 bases, with 7 bases remaining between them. Germline V gene data show CDR1 as SGHTA and CDR2 as FQGNSA. The CDR3 nucleotides are TGTGCCAGCAGCTTCACCCACAATGAAAAACTGTTTTTT. It is translated as CASSFTHNEKLFF.

The chain is built from TRBV30 and TRBJ2-7; D is perhaps TRBD2 (5 bases). Per germline, CDR1 GTSNPN and CDR2 SVGIG (reference sequence). This CDR3 region has 13 residues. V dropped 2 bases and J dropped 0 bases, with 8 bases sitting between them. Here the CDR3 reads CAWSPGISYEQYF. For the CDR3, the DNA is TGTGCCTGGAGTCCCGGGATCTCCTACGAGCAGTACTTC.

V usage is TRBV4-1 and J usage is TRBJ2-4; the D gene could be TRBD1 or TRBD2 (6 bases each). CDR1 MGHRA and CDR2 YSYEKL come from the germline V gene. V was pared by 0 bases and J by 10 bases, with 10 bases between. The CDR3 has 13 residues. CDR3 loop: CASSQDGGRIQYF. DNA of the CDR3: TGCGCCAGCAGCCAAGATGGGGGGCGGATTCAGTACTTC.

The chain recombines TRBV11-3 with TRBJ1-2; no definite D call. V was cut by 1 base and J by 1 base, with 16 bases left in between. This CDR3 is 17 amino acids long. Germline V gives CDR1 SGHNT, CDR2 YENEEA. CDR3 in amino acids: CASSLGVNMPSNYGYTF. CDR3 DNA: TGTGCCAGCAGCTTAGGGGTCAATATGCCCAGTAACTATGGCTACACCTTC. The variable domain in full, completed from reference TRBV11-3 and TRBJ1-2, reads EAGVVQSPRYKIIEKKQPVAFWCNPISGHNTLYWYLQNLGQGPELLIRYENEEAVDDSQLPKDRFSAERLKGVDSTLKIQPAELGDSAVYLCASSLGVNMPSNYGYTFGSGTRLTVV.

The CDR3 region is CASSQTGTSGADTQYF. The CDR3 bases are TGTGCCAGCAGCCAAACCGGGACTAGCGGAGCCGATACGCAGTATTTT. The chain joins TRBV4-2 to TRBJ2-3; TRBD2 aligns across 11 bases. The germline V gene has CDR1 LGHNA and CDR2 YNFKEQ. The CDR3 contains 16 residues. The V gene end was trimmed by 2 bases and the J gene end by 6 bases; junction bases not matched to a gene: 7.

J is TRBJ1-2 and V is TRBV7-2, with TRBD1 as a possible D gene (6 bases). The germline V gene encodes CDR1 SGHTA and CDR2 FQGNSA. V dropped 4 bases and J dropped 0 bases, with 12 bases sitting between them. The CDR3 spans 15 residues. CDR3 residues: CASSSGAGANYGYTF. Here the CDR3 DNA reads TGTGCCAGCAGCTCCGGGGCAGGGGCTAACTATGGCTACACCTTC.

The chain is built from TRBV19 and TRBJ1-4; 7 positions match TRBD1. CDR1 is LNHDA and CDR2 is SQIVND in the germline V gene (reference sequence). Trimming cost V 5 bases and J 7 bases; bases outside gene matches: 10. This CDR3 comprises 15 residues. The CDR3 protein is CASSPGQARGEKLFF. CDR3 DNA: TGTGCCAGTAGTCCCGGACAGGCGAGGGGTGAAAAACTGTTTTTT.

The chain links TRBV10-3 to TRBJ2-3; the match to TRBD2 covers 7 bases. There are 13 residues in the CDR3. From germline, CDR1 is ENHRY and CDR2 SYGVKD. V trimming: 7 bases; J trimming: 2 bases; junction bases outside the gene matches: 3. CDR3 nucleotides: TGTGCCATCACAGGGAGGGTCACAGATACGCAGTATTTT. This gives the protein CAITGRVTDTQYF.

V gene TRBV5-1 combines with J gene TRBJ2-3, with TRBD2 matching over 7 bases. The CDR3 runs to 12 residues. Germline CDR1 is SGHRS and CDR2 is YFSETQ. Trimming at V came to 4 bases and at J to 7 bases, leaving 3 bases not matched to a gene. The chain's CDR3 is CASSHGGNTQYF. CDR3 nucleotide sequence: TGCGCCAGCAGCCACGGGGGGAATACGCAGTATTTT.

In this sample, this clone turned up many times. This chain uses TRBV6-4 with TRBJ2-7, with 9 bases lining up with TRBD2. The CDR3 spans 14 residues. Trimming took 4 bases from V and 0 from J; bases not matched to a gene: 1. Germline V gives CDR1 MRHNA, CDR2 SNTAGT. The DNA of the CDR3 is TGTGCCAGCAGTGTTAGCGGGAGCTCCTACGAGCAGTACGTC. Its translation: CASSVSGSSYEQYV.

This clone was counted once. This chain links TRBV20-1 with TRBJ2-7; a possible D gene is TRBD2 (6 bases). CDR3 size: 11 residues. The germline V gene has CDR1 DFQATT and CDR2 SNEGSKA (reference sequence). V lost 6 bases to trimming and J lost 6 bases, with 12 bases between them. The CDR3 region has the DNA TGCAGTGCCCCCCGGGGGATCGAGCAGTACGTC. Translating it yields CSAPRGIEQYV.

This clone has just one count. The J gene is TRBJ1-2, the V gene TRBV3-1 (or the pseudogene TRBV3-2); D might be TRBD1 (5 bases). The V end was cut by 1 base, the J end by 6 bases, with 9 bases between. There are 13 residues in the CDR3. Per the germline V gene, CDR1 is LGHDT and CDR2 is YNNKEL (reference sequence). The CDR3 loop is CASSQGRGNGYTF. The CDR3 nucleotides are TGTGCCAGCAGCCAAGGGAGGGGCAATGGCTACACCTTC.

This clone was picked up a small number of times. The genes are TRBV30 and TRBJ2-7; the D gene could be TRBD1 or TRBD2 (5 bases each). Germline values: CDR1 GTSNPN, CDR2 SVGIG (reference sequence). This CDR3 contains 14 residues. V was trimmed by 0 bases and J by 3 bases, leaving 12 bases between them. The CDR3 DNA follows: TGTGCCTGGAGTGTAGGGACGGGATTCTACGAGCAGTACTTC. This gives the protein CAWSVGTGFYEQYF.

This sequence joins TRBV19 and TRBJ2-1, with TRBD1 identical over 8 bases. V lost 6 bases, J lost 5 bases, and 9 bases stayed unmatched. Per germline, CDR1 LNHDA and CDR2 SQIVND (reference sequence). The length of the CDR3 is 15 residues. CDR3 nucleotides: TGTGCCAGTAGAACCGACAGGGGCAAAAACAATGAGCAGTTCTTC. Amino acid sequence: CASRTDRGKNNEQFF.

V usage is TRBV9 and J usage is TRBJ2-1, with 7 bases matching TRBD1. After removal of 2 bases from V and 0 bases from J, the junction contained 2 bases not matched to a gene. This CDR3 is 15 amino acids long. Germline-derived CDR1 and CDR2 are SGDLS and YYNGEE. This CDR3 is CASSVDRSSYNEQFF. As DNA, the CDR3 is TGTGCCAGCAGCGTGGACAGGAGCTCCTACAATGAGCAGTTCTTC. The full variable domain, with the rest looked up from reference TRBV9 and TRBJ2-1, is DSGVTQTPKHLITATGQRVTLRCSPRSGDLSVYWYQQSLDQGLQFLIQYYNGEERAKGNILERFSAQQFPDLHSELNLSSLELGDSALYFCASSVDRSSYNEQFFGPGTRLTVL.

The chain carries TRBV13 and TRBJ1-1; D not resolved. V was trimmed by 2 bases and J by 4 bases, leaving 5 bases between them. The CDR3 consists of 12 residues. From germline, CDR1 is PRHDT and CDR2 FYEKMQ (reference sequence). In DNA form, the CDR3 reads TGTGCCAGCAGCTTAACGAGCACTGAAGCTTTCTTT. Its translation: CASSLTSTEAFF. Filled out from reference TRBV13 and TRBJ1-1, the complete variable domain reads AAGVIQSPRHLIKEKRETATLKCYPIPRHDTVYWYQQGPGQDPQFLISFYEKMQSDKGSIPDRFSAQQFSDYHSELNMSSLELGDSALYFCASSLTSTEAFFGQGTRLTVV.

In nucleotides, the CDR3 is TGTGCCAGCCTTGTCTCTGGGGCCAACGTCCTGACTTTC. Its translation: CASLVSGANVLTF. This chain connects TRBV2 to TRBJ2-6, with no clear D. V was clipped by 8 bases and J by 0 bases, with 5 bases between them. The CDR3 is made up of 13 amino acids. CDR1 and CDR2 (germline): SNHLY, FYNNEI.

V is TRBV4-1 and J is TRBJ2-5, with 8 bases fitting TRBD2. The CDR3 has 15 amino acids. With V trimmed by 2 bases and J by 2 bases, 4 bases remained unmatched. Per germline, CDR1 MGHRA and CDR2 YSYEKL. The CDR3: CASSQPSGGQETQYF. The DNA of the CDR3 is TGCGCCAGCAGCCAACCAAGCGGGGGACAAGAGACCCAGTACTTC.